The present entry profiles one TCR beta chain with its context. Trimming at V came to 4 bases and at J to 4 bases, leaving 4 bases not matched to a gene. CDR3 size: 14 residues. CDR1 and CDR2 (germline): SGHRS, YFSETQ. This sample is part of a study of blood T cell repertoires in COVID-19. Study context: Researchers got acute and convalescent COVID-19 samples from the United States, Italy and Spain. From T cells, B-cell-depleted T cells, or PBMCs came the material, which was cDNA or gDNA.

TCRdb's copy holds only in-frame clones and misses some; the assay was immunoSEQ multiplex PCR. The sample shows 120,000 or so clones, over 70% of them seen only once. The sequence came from a man at least 80 years old with active or convalescent COVID-19. Sequenced sample: peripheral blood. V gene TRBV5-1 combines with J gene TRBJ2-3; 9 positions match TRBD2. As DNA, the CDR3 is TGCGCCAGCAGCGGCGGGGGGGCCGCAGATACGCAGTATTTT. Protein sequence: CASSGGGAADTQYF.